This TCR beta chain was observed in a study of prognosis after radiotherapy for stage I lung cancer. On the study more broadly: The study enrolled some 12 men and 6 women as patients, aged about 50 to 90 with a median of roughly 72 years.

This clonotype was picked up many times. The antigen is not known. Germline V CDR1 and CDR2: MNHEY, SMNVEV (reference sequence). V lost 2 bases, J lost 2 bases, and 12 bases lay in between. This CDR3 is 15 amino acids long. By two-round multiplex PCR, the TCR beta CDR3 was amplified from genomic DNA. The first PCR round targeted every TRBV and TRBJ gene with specific primers. One entry per CDR3 protein results from TCRdb running MiXCR on the multiplex PCR reads. The top ten clones hold roughly a third of a sample with about 31,000 distinct CDR3 sequences, 32% of them seen once. General study findings and limits: When patients developed distant metastases, their Shannon entropy after stereotactic body radiation therapy was lower.

This receptor was taken from a donor aged 50 or older with non-small cell lung cancer. Here the sequenced sample was PBMCs, taken before or after stereotactic body radiation therapy (not recorded which). The rearrangement links TRBV27 to TRBJ1-2; D uncertain. CDR3 residues: CASSLSPRVNYGYTF. CDR3 DNA: TGTGCCAGCAGTTTAAGCCCGCGGGTCAACTATGGCTACACCTTC.